This T cell receptor beta chain was obtained from a study of T cells expressing NK-cell markers. About the research overall: Obtained from sorted CD3+CD56+NKG2C+, CD3+CD56+NKG2C- and CD3+CD56-NKG2C+ T cells were the TCR beta repertoires. Study results and caveats: About 1.0-7.5% of CD8+ T cells in several donors belonged to dominant NKG2C+ clonotypes.

No DNA is given; TCRdb re-called the 5' RACE reads and lists each CDR3 protein once. Across fewer than 550,000 distinct CDR3 sequences, the top ten clones capture about 1.5% of the sample. In regard to this clonotype: Its antigen is not identified.

Germline V lookup: CDR1 MGHDK, CDR2 SYGVNS. This CDR3 contains 14 residues. Sequenced: blood T cells: a sorted CD56 or NKG2C T cell subset, CD4+ or CD8+ T cells, or bulk PBMC T cells (not recorded which). This clonotype was obtained from a woman between 45 and 60 years old in good health. This chain uses TRBV25-1 with TRBJ1-2; TCRdb selects TRBD1, and the lack of DNA leaves this call unchecked. CDR3: CASTPGGLIYGYTF.